A single sample is the source of the 5 T cell receptor beta chains below, sequenced in a study of T cells after yellow fever vaccination. MiXCR, applied by TCRdb to the 5' RACE reads, yields one record per CDR3 protein. Of a few hundred thousand distinct CDR3 sequences listed, approximately 8% were seen once; the top ten hold around 3.5%. This sample comprised CD4+ T cells sorted from PBMCs, obtained 5 days after the yellow fever booster vaccination. All receptors come from a man between 18 and 29 years old who received the YFV17D yellow fever vaccine.

This clonotype was found many times. This rearrangement joins TRBV7-2 to TRBJ2-1; D could derive from TRBD1 or TRBD2 (6 bases each). V dropped 5 bases and J dropped 8 bases, with 16 bases sitting between them. In germline, CDR1 is SGHTA, CDR2 FQGNSA. The CDR3 has 14 residues. The CDR3 spells CASSPPGAGYEQFF. Here the CDR3 DNA reads TGTGCCAGCAGCCCCCCGGGGGCGGGCTATGAGCAGTTCTTC.

V and J are TRBV5-1 and TRBJ2-2, with 9 bases that match TRBD1. This CDR3 is built from 15 residues. J gave up 3 bases and V 2 bases, and 2 bases lay outside the gene matches. Per germline, CDR1 SGHRS and CDR2 YFSETQ. This CDR3 is CASSLDRGYTGELFF. The CDR3, as DNA: TGCGCCAGCAGCTTAGACAGGGGGTACACCGGGGAGCTGTTTTTT.

This clonotype appeared a few times. This sequence joins TRBV20-1 and TRBJ2-1; TRBD2 matches at 10 bases. The V and J ends lost 2 bases and 7 bases, in that order; junction bases with no gene match: 8. Germline-derived CDR1 and CDR2 are DFQATT and SNEGSKA (reference sequence). CDR3 size: 15 residues. The CDR3: CSARILAGVPNEQFF. The CDR3 DNA sequence: TGCAGTGCTAGAATCCTAGCGGGGGTTCCTAATGAGCAGTTCTTC.

This clonotype was counted only a few times. The chain links TRBV12-3 or TRBV12-4 to TRBJ1-4, with unresolved D. V was shortened by 2 bases and J by 6 bases, with 7 bases between the two germline ends. This CDR3 comprises 13 residues. CDR3 residues: CASSLWADEKLFF. The CDR3 DNA reads TGTGCCAGCAGTTTATGGGCTGATGAAAAACTGTTTTTT.

This chain links TRBV2 with TRBJ2-5; 8 bases match TRBD1. The junction had 6 bases not matched to a gene; V was cut back by 8 bases and J by 7 bases. This CDR3 comprises 12 residues. The germline V gene has CDR1 SNHLY and CDR2 FYNNEI. In nucleotides, the CDR3 is TGTGCCAGCGGCAGGGGGCTTGCGACCCAGTACTTC. Encoded protein: CASGRGLATQYF. Supplemented by reference TRBV2 and TRBJ2-5, the full variable domain reads EPEVTQTPSHQVTQMGQEVILRCVPISNHLYFYWYRQILGQKVEFLVSFYNNEISEKSEIFDDQFSVERPDGSNFTLKIRSTKLEDSAMYFCASGRGLATQYFGPGTRLLVL.